The 19 T cell receptor beta chains in this list originate from one sample, sequenced in a study of OX40 agonist ivuxolimab in advanced cancers. Method: immunoSEQ multiplex PCR; TCRdb's copy keeps in-frame clones and lacks some. The top ten hold 1.5% to 2% of the sample, which has 83,000 or so clones, around 86% seen once. The specimen comprised CD4+ or CD8+ T cells sorted from blood, sampled in a trial of the OX40 agonist ivuxolimab. The source is an adult with an advanced solid tumor such as melanoma, head and neck, liver or kidney cancer.

The rearrangement joins TRBV10-2 to TRBJ2-7; D gene ambiguous. Trimming took off 3 bases at V and 3 bases at J, with 0 bases between the two ends. This CDR3 is built from 10 residues. The germline V gene has CDR1 WSHSY and CDR2 SAAADI. The CDR3 protein is CASSDYEQYF. The CDR3 nucleotides are TGCGCCAGCAGTGACTACGAGCAGTACTTC.

This chain links TRBV7-2 with TRBJ2-2; 8 bases match TRBD2. Per the germline V gene, CDR1 is SGHTA and CDR2 is FQGNSA. The CDR3 extends over 15 amino acids. V gave up 3 bases and J gave up 5 bases; unmatched junction bases: 5. The CDR3 sequence is CASSFRGGRTGELFF. CDR3 nucleotide sequence: TGTGCCAGCAGCTTTCGGGGGGGCCGAACCGGGGAGCTGTTTTTT. Full variable domain (missing parts from reference TRBV7-2 and TRBJ2-2): GAGVSQSPSNKVTEKGKDVELRCDPISGHTALYWYRQSLGQGLEFLIYFQGNSAPDKSGLPSDRFSAERTGGSVSTLTIQRTQQEDSAVYLCASSFRGGRTGELFFGEGSRLTVL.

This rearrangement joins TRBV7-2 to TRBJ2-3; 7 nucleotides align to TRBD2. The V segment lost 0 bases and the J segment 2 bases; nucleotides outside the gene matches: 2. The CDR3 is 15 residues long. Looked up from germline, CDR1 is SGHTA and CDR2 is FQGNSA. As DNA, the CDR3 is TGTGCCAGCAGCTTAGCCGGGGGGAACACAGATACGCAGTATTTT. Translation: CASSLAGGNTDTQYF.

This clone was seen just once. This sequence joins TRBV5-4 and TRBJ2-3; 9 nucleotides agree with TRBD1. The CDR3 is 16 amino acids. J gave up 0 bases and V 4 bases, and 6 bases lay outside the gene matches. Germline assignment: CDR1 SGHNT and CDR2 YYREEE (reference sequence). In DNA form, the CDR3 reads TGTGCCAGCAGCGCCCGACAGGGGGGTAGCACAGATACGCAGTATTTT. It codes for CASSARQGGSTDTQYF.

V and J are TRBV28 and TRBJ1-5; tentatively, D is TRBD1 (6 bases). In germline, CDR1 is MDHEN, CDR2 SYDVKM. Trimming cost V 7 bases and J 1 base, with 14 bases left between them. The CDR3 extends over 15 amino acids. CDR3 DNA sequence: TGTGCCAGCACCCGGACAGATTTAAGCAATCAGCCCCAGCATTTT. Protein product: CASTRTDLSNQPQHF.

The count of this clone is one. The chain employs TRBV7-2 and TRBJ2-3; D perhaps matches TRBD1 (7 bases). The CDR3 is made up of 15 amino acids. The germline gives CDR1 SGHTA, CDR2 FQGNSA. The ends were cut back, 1 base at V and 6 bases at J, with 14 bases in the middle. The CDR3 region is CASSLEGGQLDTQYF. The CDR3 DNA is TGTGCCAGCAGCTTAGAGGGGGGACAGTTGGATACGCAGTATTTT.

The chain uses TRBV11-2 and TRBJ2-1; TRBD1 agrees at 9 bases. V was pared by 4 bases and J by 2 bases, with 3 bases of the junction left unmatched. Germline V gives CDR1 SGHAT, CDR2 FQNNGV. CDR3 length equals 15 residues. CDR3 sequence: CASSSRQGAYNEQFF. The CDR3 DNA sequence: TGTGCCAGCAGCTCTAGACAGGGGGCCTACAATGAGCAGTTCTTC.

This clone was seen only a few times. The V call is TRBV11-2, the J call TRBJ2-5; no definite D call. The CDR3 runs to 13 residues. V lost 4 bases and J lost 6, with 12 bases in between. CDR1 and CDR2 from the germline V gene are SGHAT and FQNNGV. For the CDR3, the DNA is TGTGCCAGCAGCTCTGCCCGGTGGCAGACCCAGTACTTC. This sequence encodes CASSSARWQTQYF.

The chain joins TRBV7-9 to TRBJ1-5; D is uncertain. The V end was cut by 9 bases, the J end by 5 bases, with 8 bases between. CDR1 SEHNR and CDR2 FQNEAQ come from the germline V gene (reference sequence). This CDR3 is built from 11 residues. CDR3 loop: CASGRDQPQHF. CDR3 DNA: TGTGCCAGTGGTCGCGATCAGCCCCAGCATTTT.

The CDR3 coding sequence is TGTGCCAGCAGCCCCGGGACTAGCGGGATCGTAGGGACCCAGTACTTC. Residues: CASSPGTSGIVGTQYF. The chain employs TRBV7-2 and TRBJ2-5; 13 nucleotides agree with TRBD2. CDR1 SGHTA and CDR2 FQGNSA come from the germline V gene. J lost 7 bases, V lost 5 bases, and 10 bases had no gene match. This CDR3 contains 16 residues. The full variable domain, in which reference TRBV7-2 and TRBJ2-5 provide the parts outside the CDR3, is GAGVSQSPSNKVTEKGKDVELRCDPISGHTALYWYRQSLGQGLEFLIYFQGNSAPDKSGLPSDRFSAERTGGSVSTLTIQRTQQEDSAVYLCASSPGTSGIVGTQYFGPGTRLLVL.

There are a few counts of this clone. One end of the junction does not line up with germline, which may come from a read error. The V and J genes are TRBV4-2 and TRBJ1-3, with D possibly matching TRBD1 (5 bases). Germline V gives CDR1 LGHNA, CDR2 YNFKEQ. The CDR3 runs 14 residues. The CDR3 nucleotides are TGTGCCAGCAGCCAAGACCGGGACTCGTTAAGGACCTTGTTT. Translation gives CASSQDRDSLRTLF.

The chain recombines TRBV7-2 with TRBJ2-7, with 10 bases lining up with TRBD2. Losses at the gene ends were 2 bases for V and 4 bases for J; bases not matched to a gene: 8. CDR3 size: 16 residues. Germline CDR1 and CDR2: SGHTA and FQGNSA. The CDR3 here is CASSLLVSGRTYEQYF. DNA for the CDR3: TGTGCCAGCAGCTTATTGGTTAGCGGGAGGACATACGAGCAGTACTTC.

The J gene is TRBJ2-5, the V gene TRBV7-8, with D possibly TRBD1 on 5 matching bases. Germline CDR1 is SGHVS and CDR2 is FQNEAQ. V lost 6 bases and J lost 5, with 10 bases in between. The CDR3 covers 12 residues. This CDR3 is CASSKGRETQYF. CDR3 coding DNA: TGTGCCAGCAGTAAGGGGCGGGAGACCCAGTACTTC.

The chain uses TRBV5-8 and TRBJ2-3, with D possibly matching TRBD2 (6 bases). The CDR3 runs 15 residues. The V end was cut by 0 bases, the J end by 3 bases, with 11 bases between. Per the germline V gene, CDR1 is SGHTS and CDR2 is YDEGEE. This CDR3 is CASSLELAATDTQYF. CDR3 coding DNA: TGTGCCAGCAGCTTGGAGTTAGCGGCGACAGATACGCAGTATTTT.

The chain recombines TRBV5-4 with TRBJ2-3, with unresolved D. V was clipped by 2 bases and J by 2 bases, with 0 bases between them. Per the germline V gene, CDR1 is SGHNT and CDR2 is YYREEE (reference sequence). This CDR3 is built from 11 residues. CDR3 bases: TGTGCCAGCAGCTTCACAGATACGCAGTATTTT. It translates to CASSFTDTQYF.

This clone was detected only once. The CDR3 sequence: CASSPAQPGQTNEQYF. The CDR3 DNA reads TGTGCCAGCTCACCAGCTCAACCGGGACAGACGAACGAGCAGTACTTC. This chain connects TRBV18 to TRBJ2-7; 7 bases line up with TRBD1. The V segment lost 2 bases and the J segment 5 bases; nucleotides outside the gene matches: 12. CDR1 and CDR2 (germline): KGHSH, LQKENI. This CDR3 is 16 amino acids long.

The gene calls are TRBV4-2 and TRBJ2-7, with a weak D call TRBD2 (5 bases). V dropped 0 bases and J dropped 6 bases, with 9 bases sitting between them. The CDR3 spans 13 residues. CDR1 LGHNA and CDR2 YNFKEQ come from the germline V gene. Here the CDR3 DNA reads TGTGCCAGCAGCCAAGATCCGGGGTCCGAGCAGTACTTC. Translation: CASSQDPGSEQYF.

The chain employs TRBV5-1 and TRBJ1-1, with 7 bases lining up with TRBD1. Trimming at V came to 5 bases and at J to 4 bases, leaving 11 bases not matched to a gene. Germline CDR1 reads SGHRS; CDR2 reads YFSETQ. This CDR3 contains 15 residues. The CDR3 nucleotides are TGCGCCAGCAGAAATAGACAGGGTGGTGGCACTGAAGCTTTCTTT. Translating gives CASRNRQGGGTEAFF.

The chain couples TRBV27 to TRBJ2-1; 7 bases align to TRBD2. Germline assignment: CDR1 MNHEY and CDR2 SMNVEV (reference sequence). With 4 bases clipped from V and 3 bases from J, the junction kept 3 bases outside the gene matches. This CDR3 region has 14 residues. CDR3 nucleotides: TGTGCCAGCAGTTGGCGGGAGAGCTACAATGAGCAGTTCTTC. Translating gives CASSWRESYNEQFF.